This T cell receptor (beta chain) was observed in a study of blood T cells in healthy people across ages. Overall study results and limits: With age, beta diversity per million T cells declined roughly linearly, significantly by approximately 41.

A remark on this clonotype: Antigen unknown.

Germline CDR1 and CDR2: PRHDT and FYEKMQ (reference sequence). Losses at the gene ends were 7 bases for V and 4 bases for J; bases not matched to a gene: 7. CDR3 length: 13 residues. The authors ran a second PCR of about 7 to 12 cycles using a sample-barcoded 5' primer and a J-beta primer mix. TCRdb re-called the 5' RACE reads with MiXCR, one entry per CDR3 protein. The sample has 1.5 million to 2 million distinct CDR3 sequences; 30% to 40% are singletons. The sequenced sample was blood. This rearrangement joins TRBV13 to TRBJ2-7, with 7 bases fitting TRBD2. This TCR came from a human donor in good health. The CDR3 DNA follows: TGTGCCAGCATGCTACGGGGGGTTTACGAGCAGTACTTC. The encoded protein is CASMLRGVYEQYF.